The rows below give T cell receptor beta chains drawn from one sample of a study of blood T cells in healthy people across ages. From the 5' RACE reads, TCRdb called clonotypes with MiXCR, one entry per CDR3 protein. The sample lists 700,000 to 850,000 distinct CDR3 sequences, 53% occurring once. Material for sequencing was blood. The source is a man older than 75 in good health. Both conserved end residues are part of each CDR3.

V: TRBV4-2
J: TRBJ1-1
CDR3: CASSLRAGTTEAFF

V: TRBV15
J: TRBJ2-7
CDR3: CATSRTGYEQYF

V: TRBV20-1
J: TRBJ2-4
CDR3: CSALTPRQGTKNIQYF

V: TRBV9
J: TRBJ2-7
CDR3: CASSVDSGAYEQYF

V: TRBV9
J: TRBJ2-7
CDR3: CASSNPSREGDQYEQYF

V: TRBV7-9
J: TRBJ2-1
CDR3: CASSGWTAPVVGEQFF

V: TRBV20-1
J: TRBJ2-2
CDR3: CSARLPRDTGELFF

V: TRBV2
J: TRBJ2-3
CDR3: CASSGTRTTNTQYF

V: TRBV5-1
J: TRBJ2-7
CDR3: CASSPEVNSYEQYF

V: TRBV7-9
J: TRBJ1-2
CDR3: CASSLVGRGFYGYTF

V: TRBV5-1
J: TRBJ2-1
CDR3: CASSLWAGGENEQFF

V: TRBV7-3
J: TRBJ2-5
CDR3: CASSLGGGRTETQYF

V: TRBV18
J: TRBJ2-1
CDR3: CAGGSSYNEQFF

V: TRBV6-5
J: TRBJ2-3
CDR3: CASSPAGYSTDTQYF

V: TRBV12-3/TRBV12-4
J: TRBJ2-5
CDR3: CASSLGLAGGGNEQYF

V: TRBV6-5
J: TRBJ2-1
CDR3: CASSPAELGYNEQFF

V: TRBV28
J: TRBJ2-7
CDR3: CASKGTSPSYEQYF

V: TRBV9
J: TRBJ2-7
CDR3: CASSGRTGYEQYF

V: TRBV4-2
J: TRBJ1-5
CDR3: CASSQGYDQPQHF